The next 13 T cell receptor beta chains were all read from a single sample in a study of CD8 T cells in ankylosing spondylitis. Overall study results and limits: A TCR beta motif of several highly homologous variants seemed to mark ankylosing spondylitis blood.

TCRdb re-derived calls from the 5' RACE reads in MiXCR, one entry per CDR3 protein. The sample holds roughly 300,000 distinct CDR3 sequences; roughly 8% are singletons and the top ten take more than 12%. Their cognate antigens are unknown. Sequenced material: blood, either unsorted or a sorted T cell fraction (not recorded which). The origin of the receptors is a male donor with ankylosing spondylitis.

This clonotype was seen only a few times. J is TRBJ2-1 and V is TRBV28, with 12 bases aligning to TRBD2. Germline trimming cut 6 bases from V and 8 bases from J; bases unmatched to any gene: 8. The CDR3 sequence is 15 residues long. CDR1 and CDR2 (germline): MDHEN, SYDVKM. The CDR3 sequence is CASSTGTSGFHEQFF. The CDR3 nucleotides read TGTGCCAGCAGCACAGGGACTAGCGGGTTCCATGAGCAGTTCTTC.

This clonotype was seen a few times. This rearrangement joins TRBV11-2 to TRBJ2-2, with D possibly being TRBD2 (6 bases). Germline CDR1 reads SGHAT; CDR2 reads FQNNGV. The CDR3 loop spans 17 amino acids. The V and J ends lost 1 base and 3 bases respectively, with 15 bases between them. CDR3 sequence (DNA): TGTGCCAGCAGCTTAGTAGGGTGGAGGGCGGACACCGGGGAGCTGTTTTTT. This codes for CASSLVGWRADTGELFF.

This clonotype was seen just once. The chain combines TRBV11-2 with TRBJ2-7, with TRBD1 as a possible D gene (6 bases). This CDR3 has 15 amino acids. Trimming left V 5 bases short and J 2 bases short, with 16 bases between. Per germline, CDR1 SGHAT and CDR2 FQNNGV. The DNA of the CDR3 is TGTGCCAGCAGCGGTAGGGGGTACGGAACCTACGAGCAGTACTTC. It encodes CASSGRGYGTYEQYF.

This clonotype was found a few times. The rearrangement links TRBV20-1 to TRBJ2-1; 9 bases line up with TRBD2. Germline CDR1 DFQATT, CDR2 SNEGSKA (reference sequence). This CDR3 is built from 14 residues. The junction had 6 bases not matched to a gene; V was cut back by 5 bases and J by 4 bases. CDR3 amino acids: CSARPGLAYNEQFF. As DNA, the CDR3 is TGCAGTGCTCGACCGGGACTAGCTTACAATGAGCAGTTCTTC.

This clonotype was counted between two and nine times. The chain employs TRBV7-2 and TRBJ2-1; the D gene is possibly TRBD1 (6 bases). Germline assignment: CDR1 SGHTA and CDR2 FQGNSA. V lost 1 base, J lost 5 bases, and 15 bases lay in between. This CDR3 comprises 16 residues. CDR3 DNA sequence: TGTGCCAGCAGCTTAGGGTCTGGGCAGGGGAACAATGAGCAGTTCTTC. Translation gives CASSLGSGQGNNEQFF.

This clonotype was detected only a few times. The chain employs TRBV5-5 and TRBJ1-1; D gene ambiguous. CDR3 size: 14 residues. V was cut by 4 bases and J by 5 bases, with 15 bases left in between. Germline loops: CDR1 SGHKS, CDR2 YYEKEE (reference sequence). The chain's CDR3 is CASSPSSGRTEAFF. For the CDR3, the DNA is TGTGCCAGCAGCCCTTCTTCGGGGAGGACTGAAGCTTTCTTT.

The table lists this clonotype with a few counts. This chain links TRBV19 with TRBJ1-5, with D tentatively TRBD1 (5 bases). There are 14 residues in the CDR3. Per the germline V gene, CDR1 is LNHDA and CDR2 is SQIVND (reference sequence). Trimming stripped 7 bases from V and 0 bases from J, with 10 bases between. The CDR3 bases are TGTGCCAGTAAGTACAGGAATAGCAATCAGCCCCAGCATTTT. Translated, it gives CASKYRNSNQPQHF.

The rearrangement joins TRBV7-3 to TRBJ2-2; D gene ambiguous. Germline assignment: CDR1 SGHTA and CDR2 FQGTGA. V lost 2 bases and J 4 bases, leaving 8 bases between the germline ends. The CDR3 contains 14 residues. CDR3 loop: CASSLLVFTGELFF. The CDR3 DNA reads as TGTGCCAGCAGCTTATTGGTCTTCACCGGGGAGCTGTTTTTT.

The rearrangement links TRBV7-3 to TRBJ2-2; D not certain. The CDR3 sequence is 14 residues long. V lost 5 bases to trimming and J lost 0 bases, with 7 bases between them. Per germline, CDR1 SGHTA and CDR2 FQGTGA. The CDR3: CASSRPPNTGELFF. CDR3 DNA sequence: TGTGCCAGCAGCCGACCCCCGAACACCGGGGAGCTGTTTTTT.

This clonotype occurred many times. The chain recombines TRBV7-3 with TRBJ2-3; 7 nucleotides match TRBD1. The CDR3 covers 16 residues. Germline CDR1 SGHTA, CDR2 FQGTGA. V was clipped by 5 bases and J by 1 base; unmatched bases: 9. The CDR3 nucleotides read TGTGCCAGCAGCACCCGACAGGGTTCGGGCACAGATACGCAGTATTTT. It specifies CASSTRQGSGTDTQYF.

The V and J genes are TRBV11-3 and TRBJ2-1; 8 bases line up with TRBD2. The trim removed 8 bases at V and 0 bases at J, leaving 0 bases unmatched. Germline CDR1 is SGHNT and CDR2 is YENEEA. This CDR3 comprises 13 residues. The CDR3 is CASAGGSYNEQFF. The CDR3 nucleotides are TGTGCCAGCGCGGGAGGCTCCTACAATGAGCAGTTCTTC.

The J gene is TRBJ2-2, the V gene TRBV15; D uncertain. Per germline, CDR1 LNHNV and CDR2 YYDKDF (reference sequence). CDR3 length: 15 amino acids. V gave up 5 bases and J gave up 6 bases, with 16 bases separating them. CDR3 sequence reads: CATSYQVGPPGELFF. The CDR3 nucleotides read TGTGCCACCAGCTACCAAGTTGGACCCCCCGGGGAGCTGTTTTTT.

This clonotype has a handful of counts. The rearrangement uses TRBV12-3 or TRBV12-4 and TRBJ2-1; D possibly corresponds to TRBD2 (6 bases). V was cut by 7 bases and J by 12 bases, with 19 bases left in between. The CDR3 sequence is 13 residues long. The CDR3 DNA follows: TGTGCCAGCACCGTAGTACCCGGGAGAGGGCAGTTCTTC. This sequence encodes CASTVVPGRGQFF.